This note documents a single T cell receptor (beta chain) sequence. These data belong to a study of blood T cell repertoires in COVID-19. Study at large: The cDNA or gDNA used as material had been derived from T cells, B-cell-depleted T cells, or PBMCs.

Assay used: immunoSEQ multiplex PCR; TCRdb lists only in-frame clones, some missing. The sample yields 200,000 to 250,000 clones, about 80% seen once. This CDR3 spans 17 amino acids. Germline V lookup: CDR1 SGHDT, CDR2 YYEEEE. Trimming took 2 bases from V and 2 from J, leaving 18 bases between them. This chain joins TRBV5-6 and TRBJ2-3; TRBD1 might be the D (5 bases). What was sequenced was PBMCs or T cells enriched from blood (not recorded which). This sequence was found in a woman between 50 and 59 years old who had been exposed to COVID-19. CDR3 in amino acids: CASSFRVGRANTDTQYF. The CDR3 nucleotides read TGTGCCAGCAGCTTTAGGGTGGGCAGGGCAAACACAGATACGCAGTATTTT.